This T cell receptor (beta chain) was profiled in a study of T-cell memory formation after mild COVID-19. Study-wide results and limits: The SARS-CoV-2 specificity of second-wave clones reaching peak at day 37 remained unverified. Later expanders leaned CD4+, whereas clones that contracted between day 15 and 85 were balanced CD4/CD8.

The CDR3 spans 15 residues. Germline CDR1 and CDR2: SGDLS and YYNGEE. V lost 5 bases to trimming and J lost 2 bases; unmatched junction nucleotides: 9. From the 5' RACE reads, TCRdb called clonotypes with MiXCR, one entry per CDR3 protein. The sample holds 250,000 to 400,000 distinct CDR3 sequences, over 11% seen once. To note about this clonotype: Its target is unknown.

V and J are TRBV9 and TRBJ1-2, with 7 positions matching TRBD1. The sample taken for sequencing was PBMCs or a T cell subset sorted from them (not recorded which). This clonotype originated in a man between 18 and 35 years old who had mild COVID-19 (a few samples of this study predate the infection). Cell type and time point are not known. The CDR3 loop reads CASRREGAGNYGYTF. CDR3 nucleotides: TGTGCCAGCAGACGAGAGGGGGCAGGGAACTATGGCTACACCTTC.